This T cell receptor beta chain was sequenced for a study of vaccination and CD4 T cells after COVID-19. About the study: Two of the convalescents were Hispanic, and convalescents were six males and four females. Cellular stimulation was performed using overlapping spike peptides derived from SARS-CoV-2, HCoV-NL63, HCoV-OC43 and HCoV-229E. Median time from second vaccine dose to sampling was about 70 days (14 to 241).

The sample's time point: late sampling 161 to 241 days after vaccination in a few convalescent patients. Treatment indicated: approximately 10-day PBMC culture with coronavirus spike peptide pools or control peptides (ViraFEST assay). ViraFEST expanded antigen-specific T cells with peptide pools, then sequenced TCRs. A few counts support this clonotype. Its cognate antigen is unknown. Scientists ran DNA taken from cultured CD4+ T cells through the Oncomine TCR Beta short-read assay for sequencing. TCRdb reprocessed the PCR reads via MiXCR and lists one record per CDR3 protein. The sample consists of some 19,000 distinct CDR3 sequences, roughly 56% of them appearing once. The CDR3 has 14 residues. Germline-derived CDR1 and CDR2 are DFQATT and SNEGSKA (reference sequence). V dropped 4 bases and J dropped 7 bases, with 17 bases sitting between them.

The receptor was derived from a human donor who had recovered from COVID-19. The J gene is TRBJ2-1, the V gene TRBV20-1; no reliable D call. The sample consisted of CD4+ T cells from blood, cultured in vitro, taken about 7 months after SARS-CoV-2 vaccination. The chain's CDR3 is CSATDRSKWNEQFF. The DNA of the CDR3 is TGCAGTGCTACCGACCGGAGCAAATGGAATGAGCAGTTCTTC.